These T cell receptor beta chains were read from a single sample in a study of PD-L1 blockade in urothelial cancer. Data came from immunoSEQ multiplex PCR; TCRdb stores just in-frame clones and leaves some out. The repertoire holds fewer than 65,000 clones, 75% to 90% seen once, with about 1.6% in the top ten. The specimen was PBMCs, collected around atezolizumab (anti-PD-L1) treatment. The receptors were sampled from a man aged 65 to 79 with urothelial cancer. Each CDR3 is given with its conserved first and last residue. A D gene is named only where the DNA matches it firmly. Only part of the rows carry a size: once, few, many, or a class if the clone is expanded.

D gene: TRBD2
V gene: TRBV7-2
J gene: TRBJ2-3
clone size: .
CDR3 DNA: TGTGCCAGCAGCTTAGAGGTAGCGGGTCATTTCACAGATACGCAGTATTTT
CDR3 protein: CASSLEVAGHFTDTQYF

D gene: .
V gene: TRBV28
J gene: TRBJ1-2
clone size: .
CDR3 DNA: TGTGCCAGCAAAGGAGACTCAATATTGTATGGCTACACCTTC
CDR3 protein: CASKGDSILYGYTF

D gene: .
V gene: TRBV28
J gene: TRBJ1-2
clone size: .
CDR3 DNA: TGTGCCATCCCTACCGGGGGGATTTATGGCTACACCTTC
CDR3 protein: CAIPTGGIYGYTF

D gene: TRBD1
V gene: TRBV19
J gene: TRBJ2-2
clone size: .
CDR3 DNA: TGTGCCAGTGAGACAGGGGGCACCGGGGAGCTGTTTTTT
CDR3 protein: CASETGGTGELFF

D gene: TRBD2
V gene: TRBV5-1
J gene: TRBJ2-3
clone size: .
CDR3 DNA: TGCGCCAGCAGTCGCAGAACCGGGACTAGCGGGAGCCCAGATACGCAGTATTTT
CDR3 protein: CASSRRTGTSGSPDTQYF

D gene: TRBD1
V gene: TRBV11-2
J gene: TRBJ2-3
clone size: few
CDR3 DNA: TGTGCCAGCAGCTCAGGGACAGGGGGTGATACAGATACGCAGTATTTT
CDR3 protein: CASSSGTGGDTDTQYF

D gene: TRBD2
V gene: TRBV18
J gene: TRBJ2-4
clone size: .
CDR3 DNA: TGTGCCAGCTCACAGGAGAGCGGGAGGGGAAACATTCAGTACTTC
CDR3 protein: CASSQESGRGNIQYF

D gene: .
V gene: TRBV7-9
J gene: TRBJ2-5
clone size: .
CDR3 DNA: TGTGCCAGCAGCTTAGGGTATCTAGGCGGGCGAGAGACCCAGTACTTC
CDR3 protein: CASSLGYLGGRETQYF

D gene: .
V gene: TRBV4-3
J gene: TRBJ2-7
clone size: once
CDR3 DNA: TGCGCCAGCAGCCAAGACCCTGGGGCTGGATACGAGCAGTACTTC
CDR3 protein: CASSQDPGAGYEQYF

D gene: .
V gene: TRBV11-2
J gene: TRBJ2-5
clone size: .
CDR3 DNA: TGTGCCAGCAGCTTAGATCAGGGAACGGAGACCCAGTACTTC
CDR3 protein: CASSLDQGTETQYF

D gene: .
V gene: TRBV5-6
J gene: TRBJ2-3
clone size: .
CDR3 DNA: TGTGCCAGCAGCTTGAGCGCAGATACGCAGTATTTT
CDR3 protein: CASSLSADTQYF

D gene: TRBD1
V gene: TRBV14
J gene: TRBJ1-2
clone size: .
CDR3 DNA: TGTGCCAGCAGCCCCACAGGGGACTTCTATGGCTACACCTTC
CDR3 protein: CASSPTGDFYGYTF

D gene: .
V gene: TRBV10-1
J gene: TRBJ1-4
clone size: .
CDR3 DNA: TGCGCCTGGGTGGGACACCCCTATAATGAAAAACTGTTTTTT
CDR3 protein: CAWVGHPYNEKLFF

D gene: TRBD2
V gene: TRBV5-1
J gene: TRBJ2-1
clone size: .
CDR3 DNA: TGCGCCAGCAGCACGAGGGAGGGTAGCGGGAGGGCCTACAATGAGCAGTTCTTC
CDR3 protein: CASSTREGSGRAYNEQFF

D gene: TRBD1
V gene: TRBV29-1
J gene: TRBJ2-5
clone size: .
CDR3 DNA: TGCAGCGTTGATATAGGGGGCGGGCAGGAGACCCAGTACTTC
CDR3 protein: CSVDIGGGQETQYF

D gene: .
V gene: TRBV16
J gene: TRBJ1-5
clone size: .
CDR3 DNA: TGTGCCAGCAGCCTGGGGGCCGCGGGCAATCAGCCCCAGCATTTT
CDR3 protein: CASSLGAAGNQPQHF

D gene: .
V gene: TRBV5-6
J gene: TRBJ2-5
clone size: .
CDR3 DNA: TGTGCCAGCAGCCCAACCCACATTCCTGCGCCCGCGGGCCAAGAGACCCAGTACTTC
CDR3 protein: CASSPTHIPAPAGQETQYF

D gene: TRBD2
V gene: TRBV10-3
J gene: TRBJ2-5
clone size: .
CDR3 DNA: TGTGCCATCAGCGAACTAGCGGGAGAATTCCCGGAGACCCAGTACTTC
CDR3 protein: CAISELAGEFPETQYF

D gene: .
V gene: TRBV19
J gene: TRBJ1-2
clone size: .
CDR3 DNA: TGTGCCAGTCTCACGCGGGGGGGAAACTATGGCTACACCTTC
CDR3 protein: CASLTRGGNYGYTF

D gene: .
V gene: TRBV28
J gene: TRBJ2-5
clone size: .
CDR3 DNA: TGTGCCAGCAGTTCAGCGGGAGAGACCCAGTACTTC
CDR3 protein: CASSSAGETQYF

D gene: .
V gene: TRBV21-1
J gene: TRBJ1-2
clone size: few
CDR3 DNA: TGTGCCAGCAGCAAAGCGGACCGGGAGGGACAGTTTAACTATGGCTACACCTTC
CDR3 protein: CASSKADREGQFNYGYTF

D gene: .
V gene: TRBV5-4
J gene: TRBJ2-2
clone size: .
CDR3 DNA: TGTGCCAGCCCCGCGGGGGGGGAGCTGTTTTTT
CDR3 protein: CASPAGGELFF

D gene: .
V gene: TRBV7-6
J gene: TRBJ1-2
clone size: .
CDR3 DNA: TGTGCCAGCAGCTTAGCGCGCGGAGGCTACACCTTC
CDR3 protein: CASSLARGGYTF

D gene: TRBD2
V gene: TRBV27
J gene: TRBJ2-1
clone size: .
CDR3 DNA: TGTGCCAGCAGTTCCTGGGCTAGCGGTTACAATGAGCAGTTCTTC
CDR3 protein: CASSSWASGYNEQFF

D gene: .
V gene: TRBV10-3
J gene: TRBJ2-1
clone size: .
CDR3 DNA: TGTGCCATCAGCGGGGAGGAAAAAGGGTCCTATGAGCAGTTCTTC
CDR3 protein: CAISGEEKGSYEQFF

D gene: .
V gene: TRBV7-2
J gene: TRBJ1-1
clone size: .
CDR3 DNA: TGTGCCAGCAGCTCTTTGGGTGAGGATACTGAAGCTTTCTTT
CDR3 protein: CASSSLGEDTEAFF

D gene: .
V gene: TRBV11-3
J gene: TRBJ1-1
clone size: .
CDR3 DNA: TGTGCCAGCAGCTCTGACCCGAGGGATAACACTGAAGCTTTCTTT
CDR3 protein: CASSSDPRDNTEAFF

D gene: TRBD1
V gene: TRBV12-5
J gene: TRBJ2-3
clone size: .
CDR3 DNA: TGTGCTAGTGGTTTGGTAGACCGTATTGGGGGACAGGGAAGCACAGATACGCAGTATTTT
CDR3 protein: CASGLVDRIGGQGSTDTQYF

D gene: .
V gene: TRBV11-1
J gene: TRBJ2-7
clone size: .
CDR3 DNA: TGTGCCAGCAGCACCCTGGGACACCGGGTCGACGAGCAGTACTTC
CDR3 protein: CASSTLGHRVDEQYF

D gene: .
V gene: TRBV30
J gene: TRBJ1-5
clone size: once
CDR3 DNA: TGTGCCTGGAGTGCCGGGACACTTAATCAGCCCCAGCATTTT
CDR3 protein: CAWSAGTLNQPQHF

D gene: TRBD2
V gene: TRBV28
J gene: TRBJ2-2
clone size: once
CDR3 DNA: TGTGCCAGCAGTTTTCTAGCGGGAGGGTACACCGGGGAGCTGTTTTTT
CDR3 protein: CASSFLAGGYTGELFF

D gene: TRBD2
V gene: TRBV11-2
J gene: TRBJ2-1
clone size: .
CDR3 DNA: TGTGCCAGCGGGACTAGCGGCTACAATGAGCAGTTCTTC
CDR3 protein: CASGTSGYNEQFF

D gene: .
V gene: TRBV12-5
J gene: TRBJ2-7
clone size: .
CDR3 DNA: TGTGCTAGTGGTTTGGTAGTTCGGCAGGGTAGGTACGAGCAGTACTTC
CDR3 protein: CASGLVVRQGRYEQYF

D gene: .
V gene: TRBV4-3
J gene: TRBJ1-1
clone size: .
CDR3 DNA: TGCGCCAGCAGCCAAATTCATGGCATGGACACTGAAGCTTTCTTT
CDR3 protein: CASSQIHGMDTEAFF

D gene: .
V gene: TRBV5-6
J gene: TRBJ2-7
clone size: .
CDR3 DNA: TGTGCCAGCAGCTCCCATTTGGCCAGCTCCTACGAGCAGTACTTC
CDR3 protein: CASSSHLASSYEQYF

D gene: TRBD2
V gene: TRBV6-4
J gene: TRBJ2-1
clone size: .
CDR3 DNA: TGTGCCAGCAGTGACCGGACTAGCTCTAGGGATGAGCAGTTCTTC
CDR3 protein: CASSDRTSSRDEQFF

D gene: .
V gene: TRBV18
J gene: TRBJ2-1
clone size: .
CDR3 DNA: TGTGCCAGCTCAACCGGTTGGCTAGCAAACTACAATGAGCAGTTCTTC
CDR3 protein: CASSTGWLANYNEQFF

D gene: .
V gene: TRBV11-2
J gene: TRBJ2-7
clone size: .
CDR3 DNA: TGTGCCAGCAGCTCACTAACCCCCGATTCAATCTACGAGCAGTACTTC
CDR3 protein: CASSSLTPDSIYEQYF

D gene: .
V gene: TRBV7-7
J gene: TRBJ2-5
clone size: .
CDR3 DNA: TGTGCTAGCAGCCCACGCCGCGGGGAGACCCAGTACTTC
CDR3 protein: CASSPRRGETQYF

D gene: TRBD2
V gene: TRBV6-1
J gene: TRBJ2-2
clone size: .
CDR3 DNA: TGTGCCAGCAGTGGACGATTGAGGCGGGAGGGTATAGGGGAGCTGTTTTTT
CDR3 protein: CASSGRLRREGIGELFF

D gene: TRBD2
V gene: TRBV7-9
J gene: TRBJ2-7
clone size: .
CDR3 DNA: TGTGCCAGCAGCTCCGGACTAGCGGGATACGAGCAGTACTTC
CDR3 protein: CASSSGLAGYEQYF

D gene: .
V gene: TRBV19
J gene: TRBJ2-6
clone size: .
CDR3 DNA: TGTGCCAGTAGAAGGACAACAGTCTCACCCGCTTTTTTCTCTGGGGCCAACGTCCTGACTTTC
CDR3 protein: CASRRTTVSPAFFSGANVLTF

D gene: .
V gene: TRBV19
J gene: TRBJ1-1
clone size: .
CDR3 DNA: TGTGCCAGTAAACACCCGGGTACATTGGCTTTCTTT
CDR3 protein: CASKHPGTLAFF